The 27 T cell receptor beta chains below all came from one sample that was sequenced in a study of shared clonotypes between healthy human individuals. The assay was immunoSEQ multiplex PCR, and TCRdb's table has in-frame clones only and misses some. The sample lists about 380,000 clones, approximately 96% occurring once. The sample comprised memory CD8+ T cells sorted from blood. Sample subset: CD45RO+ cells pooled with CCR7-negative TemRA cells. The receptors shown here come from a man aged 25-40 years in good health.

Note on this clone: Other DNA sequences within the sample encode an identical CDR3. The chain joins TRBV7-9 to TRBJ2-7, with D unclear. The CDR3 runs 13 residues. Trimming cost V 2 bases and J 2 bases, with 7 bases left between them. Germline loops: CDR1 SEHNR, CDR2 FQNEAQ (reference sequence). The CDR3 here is CASSLTVTYEQYF. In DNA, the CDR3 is TGTGCCAGCAGCTTAACAGTCACCTACGAGCAGTACTTC.

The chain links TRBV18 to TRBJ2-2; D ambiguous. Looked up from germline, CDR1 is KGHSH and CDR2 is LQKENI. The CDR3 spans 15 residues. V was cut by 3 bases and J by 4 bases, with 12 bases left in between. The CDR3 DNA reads TGTGCCAGCTCACCCCGACCCGCCCCCACCGGGGAGCTGTTTTTT. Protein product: CASSPRPAPTGELFF.

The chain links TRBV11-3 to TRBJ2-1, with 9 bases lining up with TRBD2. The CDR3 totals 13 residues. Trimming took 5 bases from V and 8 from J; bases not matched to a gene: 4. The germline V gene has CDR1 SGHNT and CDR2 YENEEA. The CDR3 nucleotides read TGTGCCAGCAGCCTTAGCGGGAGCTATGAGCAGTTCTTC. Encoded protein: CASSLSGSYEQFF.

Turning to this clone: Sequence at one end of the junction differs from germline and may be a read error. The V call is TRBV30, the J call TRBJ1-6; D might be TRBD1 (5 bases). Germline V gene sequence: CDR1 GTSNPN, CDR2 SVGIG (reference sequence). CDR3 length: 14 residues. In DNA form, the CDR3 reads TGTGCCCGGAGTGGTACAGGATATAATTCACCCCTCCACTTT. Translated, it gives CARSGTGYNSPLHF.

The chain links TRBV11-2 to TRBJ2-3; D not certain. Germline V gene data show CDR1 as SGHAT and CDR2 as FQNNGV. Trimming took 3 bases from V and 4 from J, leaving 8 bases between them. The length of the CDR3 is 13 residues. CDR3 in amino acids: CASSFGKPDTQYF. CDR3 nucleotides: TGTGCCAGCAGCTTTGGGAAGCCAGATACGCAGTATTTT.

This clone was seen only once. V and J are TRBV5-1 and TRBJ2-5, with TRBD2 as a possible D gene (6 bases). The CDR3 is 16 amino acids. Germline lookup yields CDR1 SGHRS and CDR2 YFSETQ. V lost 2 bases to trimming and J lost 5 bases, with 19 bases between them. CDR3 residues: CASSLISGPPQETQYF. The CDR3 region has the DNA TGCGCCAGCAGCTTAATTAGCGGACCCCCGCAGGAGACCCAGTACTTC.

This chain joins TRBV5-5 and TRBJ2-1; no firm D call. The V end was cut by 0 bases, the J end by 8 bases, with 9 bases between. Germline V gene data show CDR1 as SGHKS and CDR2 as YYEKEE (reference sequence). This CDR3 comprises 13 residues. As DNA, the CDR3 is TGTGCCAGCAGCTTGGAGGCCTGGGATGAGCAGTTCTTC. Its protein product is CASSLEAWDEQFF.

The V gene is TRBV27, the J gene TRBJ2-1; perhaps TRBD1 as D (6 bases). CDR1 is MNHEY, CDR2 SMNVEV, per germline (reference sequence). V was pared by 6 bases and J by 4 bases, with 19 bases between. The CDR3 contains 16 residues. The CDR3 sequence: CASSPIGGHHYNEQFF. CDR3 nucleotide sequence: TGTGCCAGCAGCCCTATTGGGGGACACCATTACAATGAGCAGTTCTTC.

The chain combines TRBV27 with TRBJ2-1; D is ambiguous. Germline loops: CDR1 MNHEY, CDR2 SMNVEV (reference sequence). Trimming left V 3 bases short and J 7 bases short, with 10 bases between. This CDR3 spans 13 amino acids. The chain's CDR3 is CASSFYGVNEQFF. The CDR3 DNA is TGTGCCAGCAGTTTTTATGGGGTGAATGAGCAGTTCTTC.

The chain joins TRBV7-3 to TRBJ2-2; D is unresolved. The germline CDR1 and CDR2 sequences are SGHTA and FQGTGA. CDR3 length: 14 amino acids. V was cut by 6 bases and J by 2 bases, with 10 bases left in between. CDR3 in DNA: TGTGCCAGCAGTGGTTCCCCAAACACCGGGGAGCTGTTTTTT. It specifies CASSGSPNTGELFF.

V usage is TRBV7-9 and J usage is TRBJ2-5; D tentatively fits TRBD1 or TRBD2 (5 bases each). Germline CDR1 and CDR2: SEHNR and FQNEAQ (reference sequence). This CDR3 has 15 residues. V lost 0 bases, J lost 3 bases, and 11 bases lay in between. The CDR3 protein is CASSLAWGREETQYF. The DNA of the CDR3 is TGTGCCAGCAGCTTAGCGTGGGGACGGGAAGAGACCCAGTACTTC.

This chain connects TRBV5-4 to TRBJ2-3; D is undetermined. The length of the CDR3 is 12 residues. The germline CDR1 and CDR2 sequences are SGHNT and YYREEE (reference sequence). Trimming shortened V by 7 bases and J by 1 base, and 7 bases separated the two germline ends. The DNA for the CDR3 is TGTGCCAGCGGCGACGGCACAGATACGCAGTATTTT. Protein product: CASGDGTDTQYF.

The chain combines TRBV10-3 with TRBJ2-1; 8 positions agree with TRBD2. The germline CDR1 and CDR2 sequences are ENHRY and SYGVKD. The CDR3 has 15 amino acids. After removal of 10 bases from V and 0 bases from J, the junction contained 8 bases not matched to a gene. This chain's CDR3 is CATQRGRGSYNEQFF. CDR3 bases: TGTGCCACGCAGCGGGGGAGGGGCTCCTACAATGAGCAGTTCTTC.

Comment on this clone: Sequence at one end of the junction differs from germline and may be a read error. The CDR3 nucleotides are TGTGCCAGCAGCTTATCCCAGGGGGCGCTTGGTTATCGCGAGCAGCACTTC. Protein: CASSLSQGALGYREQHF. This rearrangement joins TRBV7-9 to TRBJ2-7, with 8 bases identical to TRBD1. From germline, CDR1 is SEHNR and CDR2 FQNEAQ (reference sequence). This CDR3 has 17 residues.

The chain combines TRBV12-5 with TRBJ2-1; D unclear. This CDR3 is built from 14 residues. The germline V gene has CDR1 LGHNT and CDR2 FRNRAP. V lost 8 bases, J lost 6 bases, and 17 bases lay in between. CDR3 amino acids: CASRGSWYGNEQFF. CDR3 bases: TGTGCTAGTAGAGGCAGTTGGTATGGCAATGAGCAGTTCTTC.

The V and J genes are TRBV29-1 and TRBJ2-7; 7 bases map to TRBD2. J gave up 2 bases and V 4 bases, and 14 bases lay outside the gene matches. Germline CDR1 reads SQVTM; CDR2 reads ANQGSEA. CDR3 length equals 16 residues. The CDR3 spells CSVVGFSGAHAYEQYF. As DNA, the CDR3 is TGCAGCGTTGTGGGGTTCAGCGGGGCACACGCCTACGAGCAGTACTTC.

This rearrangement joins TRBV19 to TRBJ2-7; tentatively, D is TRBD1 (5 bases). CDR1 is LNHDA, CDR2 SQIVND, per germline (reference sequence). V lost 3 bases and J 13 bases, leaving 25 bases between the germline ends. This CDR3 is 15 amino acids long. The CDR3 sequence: CASSIHKGPQYERYF. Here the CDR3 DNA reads TGTGCCAGTAGTATCCACAAGGGGCCCCAGTACGAGAGATACTTC.

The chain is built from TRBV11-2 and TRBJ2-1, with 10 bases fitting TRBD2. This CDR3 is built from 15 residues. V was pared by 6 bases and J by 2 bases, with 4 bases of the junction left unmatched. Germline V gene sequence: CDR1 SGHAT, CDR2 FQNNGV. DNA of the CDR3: TGTGCCAGCAGTACCGGGACTAGCGCCTACAATGAGCAGTTCTTC. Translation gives CASSTGTSAYNEQFF.

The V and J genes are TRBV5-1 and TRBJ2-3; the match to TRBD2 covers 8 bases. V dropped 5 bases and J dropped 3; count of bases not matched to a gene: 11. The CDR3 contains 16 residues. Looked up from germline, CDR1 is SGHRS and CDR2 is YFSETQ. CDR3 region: CASRSLSGSGTDTQYF. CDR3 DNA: TGCGCCAGCAGATCCCTAAGCGGGAGCGGGACAGATACGCAGTATTTT.

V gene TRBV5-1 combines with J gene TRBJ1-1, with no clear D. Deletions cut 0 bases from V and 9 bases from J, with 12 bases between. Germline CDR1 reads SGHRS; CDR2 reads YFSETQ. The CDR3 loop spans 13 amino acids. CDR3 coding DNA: TGCGCCAGCAGCTTGGCAATCCGGGAGAAAGCTTTCTTT. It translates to CASSLAIREKAFF.

The CDR3 DNA reads as TGTGCCAGCAGTTACAACAATGAGCAGTTCTTC. Amino acid sequence: CASSYNNEQFF. The chain is built from TRBV6-8 and TRBJ2-1; D call uncertain. CDR3 length equals 11 residues. V shed 2 bases and J shed 5 bases, with 1 base lying between them. The germline V gene encodes CDR1 MNHGY and CDR2 SAAAGT.

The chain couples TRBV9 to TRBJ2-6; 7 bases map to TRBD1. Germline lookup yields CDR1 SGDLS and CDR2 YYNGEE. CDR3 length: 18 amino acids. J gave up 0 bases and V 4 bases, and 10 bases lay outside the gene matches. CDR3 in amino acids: CASSLNRGSFSGANVLTF. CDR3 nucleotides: TGTGCCAGCAGCCTTAACAGGGGATCATTCTCTGGGGCCAACGTCCTGACTTTC.

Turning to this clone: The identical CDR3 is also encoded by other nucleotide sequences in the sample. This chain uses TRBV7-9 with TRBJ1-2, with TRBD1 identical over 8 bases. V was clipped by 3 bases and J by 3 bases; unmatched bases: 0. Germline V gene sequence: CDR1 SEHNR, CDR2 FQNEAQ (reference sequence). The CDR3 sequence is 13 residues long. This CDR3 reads CASSLDRDYGYTF. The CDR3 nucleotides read TGTGCCAGCAGCTTGGACAGGGACTATGGCTACACCTTC.

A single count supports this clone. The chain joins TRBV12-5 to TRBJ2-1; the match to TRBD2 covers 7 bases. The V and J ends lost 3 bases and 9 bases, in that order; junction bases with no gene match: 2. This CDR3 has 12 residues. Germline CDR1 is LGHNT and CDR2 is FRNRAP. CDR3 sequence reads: CASGLWGGEQFF. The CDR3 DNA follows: TGTGCTAGTGGTTTATGGGGGGGTGAGCAGTTCTTC.

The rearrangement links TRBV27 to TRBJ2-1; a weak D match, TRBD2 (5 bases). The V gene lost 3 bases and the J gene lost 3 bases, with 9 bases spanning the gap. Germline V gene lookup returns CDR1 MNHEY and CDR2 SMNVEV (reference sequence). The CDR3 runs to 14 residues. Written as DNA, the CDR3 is TGTGCCAGCAGTTTCCTAGCAAGCTACAATGAGCAGTTCTTC. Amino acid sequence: CASSFLASYNEQFF.

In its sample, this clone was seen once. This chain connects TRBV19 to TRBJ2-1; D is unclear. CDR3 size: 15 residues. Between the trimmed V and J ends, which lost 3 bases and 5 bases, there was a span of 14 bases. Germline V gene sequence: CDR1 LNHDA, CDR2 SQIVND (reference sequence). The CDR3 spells CASSMWPDTHNEQFF. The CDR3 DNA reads TGTGCCAGTAGTATGTGGCCTGATACTCACAATGAGCAGTTCTTC. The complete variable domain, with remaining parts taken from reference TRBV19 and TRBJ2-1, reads DGGITQSPKYLFRKEGQNVTLSCEQNLNHDAMYWYRQDPGQGLRLIYYSQIVNDFQKGDIAEGYSVSREKKESFPLTVTSAQKNPTAFYLCASSMWPDTHNEQFFGPGTRLTVL.

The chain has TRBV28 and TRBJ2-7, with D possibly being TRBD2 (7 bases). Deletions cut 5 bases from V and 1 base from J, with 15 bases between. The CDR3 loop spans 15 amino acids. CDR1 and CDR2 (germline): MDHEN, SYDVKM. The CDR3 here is CASSAPGGQSYEQYF. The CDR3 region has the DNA TGTGCCAGCAGTGCCCCCGGGGGGCAATCCTACGAGCAGTACTTC.